This T cell receptor (beta chain) originates from a study of blood T cell repertoires in COVID-19. Authors' processing steps: Using reference gene primer amplification, nucleated cell counts were estimated. Produced via immunoSEQ multiplex PCR; TCRdb's table is partial and in-frame only. That table is the source of V, J and clone size, and D and trimming were worked out from the DNA. The table includes about 99,000 clones, 85% to 90% detected once. V lost 3 bases to trimming and J lost 3 bases; unmatched junction nucleotides: 5. The germline V gene has CDR1 SGHNT and CDR2 YYREEE (reference sequence). The CDR3 is 14 amino acids.

The chain carries TRBV5-4 and TRBJ2-5, with 7 bases fitting TRBD1. The sequence was collected from a human donor in a cohort sampled during active COVID-19. Sample: peripheral blood. The CDR3 DNA follows: TGTGCCAGCAGCTCTGGACAGGAGGAAGAGACCCAGTACTTC. Residues: CASSSGQEEETQYF. The whole variable domain, filled in from reference TRBV5-4 and TRBJ2-5, reads ETGVTQSPTHLIKTRGQQVTLRCSSQSGHNTVSWYQQALGQGPQFIFQYYREEENGRGNFPPRFSGLQFPNYSSELNVNALELDDSALYLCASSSGQEEETQYFGPGTRLLVL.